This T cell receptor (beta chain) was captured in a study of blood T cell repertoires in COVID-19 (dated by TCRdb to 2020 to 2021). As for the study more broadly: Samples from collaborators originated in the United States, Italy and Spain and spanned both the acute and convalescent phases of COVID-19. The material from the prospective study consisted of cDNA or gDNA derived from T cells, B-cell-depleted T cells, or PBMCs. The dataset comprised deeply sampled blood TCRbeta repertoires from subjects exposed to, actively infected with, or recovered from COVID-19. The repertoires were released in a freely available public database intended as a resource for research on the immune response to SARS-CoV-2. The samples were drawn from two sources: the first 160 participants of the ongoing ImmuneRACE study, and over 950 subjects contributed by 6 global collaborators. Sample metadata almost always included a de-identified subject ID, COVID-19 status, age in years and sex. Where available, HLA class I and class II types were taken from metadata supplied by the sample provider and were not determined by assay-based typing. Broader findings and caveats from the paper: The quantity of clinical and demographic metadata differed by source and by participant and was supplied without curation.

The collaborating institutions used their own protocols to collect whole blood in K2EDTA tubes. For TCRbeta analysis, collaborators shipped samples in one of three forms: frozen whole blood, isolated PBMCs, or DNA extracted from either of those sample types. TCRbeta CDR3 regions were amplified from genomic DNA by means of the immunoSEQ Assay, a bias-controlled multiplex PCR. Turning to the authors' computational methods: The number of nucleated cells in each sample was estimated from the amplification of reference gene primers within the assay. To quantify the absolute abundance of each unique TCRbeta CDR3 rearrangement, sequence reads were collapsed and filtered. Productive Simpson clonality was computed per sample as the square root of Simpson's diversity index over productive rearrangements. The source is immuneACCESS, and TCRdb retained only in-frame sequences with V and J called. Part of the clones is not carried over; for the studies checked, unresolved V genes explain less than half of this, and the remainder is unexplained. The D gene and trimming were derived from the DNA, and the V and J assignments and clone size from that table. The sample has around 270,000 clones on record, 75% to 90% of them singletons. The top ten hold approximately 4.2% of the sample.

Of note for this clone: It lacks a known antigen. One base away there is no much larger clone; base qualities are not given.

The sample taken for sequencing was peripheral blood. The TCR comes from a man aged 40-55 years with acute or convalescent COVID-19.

The CDR3: CASRLGGQGMNQPQHF. The DNA is TGTGCCAGCAGACTGGGGGGACAGGGAATGAATCAGCCCCAGCATTTT. The sequence links TRBV7-8 to TRBJ1-5; the junction holds 9 bases that match TRBD1. Taken from cysteine to phenylalanine, the CDR3 has 16 residues. The DNA shown is the 48-base CDR3, in frame from base 1. Looking up the germline V gene yields CDR1 SGHVS and CDR2 FQNEAQ. Trimming leaves V shorter by 6 bases and J shorter by 4 bases, with the junction holding 10 bases beyond the gene matches.